The 23 T cell receptor beta chains below were found in one sample sequenced in a study of OX40 agonist ivuxolimab in advanced cancers. Clones were sequenced by immunoSEQ multiplex PCR, and TCRdb holds only the in-frame ones, with some missing. The sample lists roughly 20,000 clones, more than 75% occurring once. The material was CD4+ or CD8+ T cells sorted from blood, obtained in a trial of the OX40 agonist ivuxolimab. These receptors all come from an adult with an advanced solid tumor such as melanoma, head and neck, liver or kidney cancer.

The chain combines TRBV6-1 with TRBJ2-5; 8 bases align to TRBD2. Germline V gene lookup returns CDR1 MNHNS and CDR2 SASEGT. Trimming at V came to 10 bases and at J to 3 bases, leaving 13 bases not matched to a gene. The CDR3 spans 15 residues. CDR3 in DNA: TGTGCCACCTGGGGGCCTGCGGGGGGAAAAGAGACCCAGTACTTC. Its protein is CATWGPAGGKETQYF.

J is TRBJ1-3 and V is TRBV12-5; D uncertain. The length of the CDR3 is 11 residues. Germline CDR1 and CDR2: LGHNT and FRNRAP. V shed 3 bases and J shed 4 bases, with 1 base lying between them. This CDR3 reads CASGFGNTIYF. The CDR3, as DNA: TGTGCTAGTGGTTTCGGAAACACCATATATTTT.

This rearrangement joins TRBV7-2 to TRBJ1-2; TRBD1 agrees at 9 bases. The CDR3 runs to 14 residues. CDR1 is SGHTA and CDR2 is FQGNSA in the germline V gene. Losses at the gene ends were 6 bases for V and 4 bases for J; bases not matched to a gene: 6. CDR3 residues: CASSSTGGGYGYTF. The CDR3 nucleotides are TGTGCCAGCAGTTCTACAGGGGGCGGCTATGGCTACACCTTC.

This clone was observed at least ten times. The J gene is TRBJ2-7, the V gene TRBV7-6; the D gene is possibly TRBD2 (6 bases). Trimming shortened V by 5 bases and J by 2 bases, and 13 bases separated the two germline ends. Per the germline V gene, CDR1 is SGHVS and CDR2 is FNYEAQ. This CDR3 contains 14 residues. CDR3 bases: TGTGCCAGCAGCCCGAGGGCGGGACCCTACGAGCAGTACTTC. It translates to CASSPRAGPYEQYF.

The chain is built from TRBV12-5 and TRBJ1-1, with D possibly being TRBD1 (5 bases). The germline V gene has CDR1 LGHNT and CDR2 FRNRAP. The ends were cut back, 1 base at V and 4 bases at J, with 13 bases in the middle. This CDR3 has 15 amino acids. CDR3 protein: CASGLDRAGTTEAFF. CDR3 DNA sequence: TGTGCTAGTGGTTTGGATCGGGCAGGGACCACTGAAGCTTTCTTT.

Here the CDR3 DNA reads TGTGCCAGCAGCCAATATGAGGGGGACAAGGGATCCCTCCACTTT. This codes for CASSQYEGDKGSLHF. J is TRBJ1-6 and V is TRBV7-9; a possible D gene is TRBD1 (6 bases). Germline CDR1 reads SEHNR; CDR2 reads FQNEAQ (reference sequence). The CDR3 totals 15 residues. Trimming cost V 5 bases and J 14 bases, with 22 bases left between them.

This clone occurred once. V and J are TRBV7-6 and TRBJ1-1, with unresolved D. Germline V gene data show CDR1 as SGHVS and CDR2 as FNYEAQ. The CDR3 runs to 13 residues. Trimming left V 0 bases short and J 5 bases short, with 7 bases between. CDR3 sequence (DNA): TGTGCCAGCAGCTTAGCGGTGGGAACTGAAGCTTTCTTT. Translated: CASSLAVGTEAFF.

The J gene is TRBJ2-3, the V gene TRBV13; 14 bases are a match to TRBD2. Germline CDR1 reads PRHDT; CDR2 reads FYEKMQ (reference sequence). V was pared by 5 bases and J by 4 bases, with 5 bases of the junction left unmatched. This CDR3 spans 16 amino acids. The CDR3 DNA is TGTGCCAGCAGCCTGGGGACTAGCGGGGGTTCAGATACGCAGTATTTT. Residues: CASSLGTSGGSDTQYF.

The V call is TRBV27, the J call TRBJ1-1, with D unclear. Germline CDR1 reads MNHEY; CDR2 reads SMNVEV (reference sequence). V was shortened by 3 bases and J by 4 bases, with 9 bases between the two germline ends. The CDR3 covers 13 residues. In DNA form, the CDR3 reads TGTGCCAGCAGTTTTTGGGTGGGCACTGAAGCTTTCTTT. It is translated as CASSFWVGTEAFF.

V gene TRBV27 combines with J gene TRBJ1-2, with D possibly matching TRBD1 (5 bases). The CDR3 is made up of 14 amino acids. V was pared by 3 bases and J by 6 bases, with 14 bases between. The germline gives CDR1 MNHEY, CDR2 SMNVEV (reference sequence). The CDR3 DNA follows: TGTGCCAGCAGTTTCGTACGGGGCGCGGATGGCTACACCTTC. Its protein is CASSFVRGADGYTF.

The V and J genes are TRBV27 and TRBJ1-2; 9 nucleotides agree with TRBD1. Trimming removed 4 bases from V and 2 bases from J; junction bases left unmatched: 11. CDR1 is MNHEY and CDR2 is SMNVEV in the germline V gene (reference sequence). The CDR3 spans 17 residues. The CDR3 DNA reads TGTGCCAGCAGTTCCTCCTCTATGGGGACAGGGAACTATGGCTACACCTTC. Translating it yields CASSSSSMGTGNYGYTF.

The chain carries TRBV5-8 and TRBJ2-3; D gene unclear. The CDR3 covers 14 residues. Germline loops: CDR1 SGHTS, CDR2 YDEGEE. Trimming took 4 bases from V and 2 from J, leaving 11 bases between them. CDR3 sequence reads: CASSPRRTTDTQYF. CDR3 bases: TGTGCCAGCAGCCCCCGACGGACCACAGATACGCAGTATTTT.

The V gene is TRBV19, the J gene TRBJ1-2; weak D call: TRBD1 (6 bases). Trimming took off 3 bases at V and 5 bases at J, with 19 bases between the two ends. The CDR3 runs to 16 residues. Germline CDR1 is LNHDA and CDR2 is SQIVND (reference sequence). In DNA, the CDR3 is TGTGCCAGTAGTATCCCTTTAAGTGGACAGCGGTATGGCTACACCTTC. This translates into CASSIPLSGQRYGYTF.

The rearrangement links TRBV6-5 to TRBJ2-1; 10 positions match TRBD2. Germline loops: CDR1 MNHEY, CDR2 SVGAGI. The CDR3 runs 16 residues. The trim removed 2 bases at V and 6 bases at J, leaving 7 bases unmatched. CDR3 loop: CASSYGGVAGGNEQFF. The CDR3 DNA is TGTGCCAGCAGTTACGGTGGAGTAGCGGGGGGCAATGAGCAGTTCTTC.

This rearrangement joins TRBV28 to TRBJ1-1; no clear D. Germline assignment: CDR1 MDHEN and CDR2 SYDVKM. Trimming shortened V by 4 bases and J by 0 bases, and 9 bases separated the two germline ends. The CDR3 runs 14 residues. The CDR3 protein is CASSWETLNTEAFF. CDR3 nucleotide sequence: TGTGCCAGCAGTTGGGAGACCTTGAACACTGAAGCTTTCTTT. Together with reference TRBV28 and TRBJ1-1, the CDR3 gives the full variable domain: DVKVTQSSRYLVKRTGEKVFLECVQDMDHENMFWYRQDPGLGLRLIYFSYDVKMKEKGDIPEGYSVSREKKERFSLILESASTNQTSMYLCASSWETLNTEAFFGQGTRLTVV.

The rearrangement links TRBV5-1 to TRBJ2-1, with 8 bases lining up with TRBD1. This CDR3 has 15 residues. With V trimmed by 4 bases and J by 4 bases, 7 bases remained unmatched. Germline V gene sequence: CDR1 SGHRS, CDR2 YFSETQ. The CDR3, as DNA: TGCGCCAGCAGCGGAAGGACAGGGTTATACAATGAGCAGTTCTTC. Translated, it gives CASSGRTGLYNEQFF.

The J gene is TRBJ2-2, the V gene TRBV13; D is undetermined. The ends were cut back, 2 bases at V and 5 bases at J, with 6 bases in the middle. The CDR3 has 13 amino acids. CDR1 PRHDT and CDR2 FYEKMQ come from the germline V gene (reference sequence). CDR3 sequence (DNA): TGTGCCAGCAGCTTACGAGTAACCGGGGAGCTGTTTTTT. This sequence encodes CASSLRVTGELFF.

There are a few counts of this clone. DNA for the CDR3: TGTGCCTGTGGTATCTCCTACGAGCAGTACTTC. Amino acid sequence: CACGISYEQYF. V and J are TRBV7-9 and TRBJ2-7; D is ambiguous. The CDR3 sequence is 11 residues long. V gave up 11 bases and J gave up 0 bases, with 8 bases separating them. Per the germline V gene, CDR1 is SEHNR and CDR2 is FQNEAQ (reference sequence).

The gene calls are TRBV7-9 and TRBJ2-5, with TRBD1 identical over 8 bases. This CDR3 is built from 17 residues. V trimming: 5 bases; J trimming: 2 bases; junction bases outside the gene matches: 13. Per germline, CDR1 SEHNR and CDR2 FQNEAQ (reference sequence). CDR3 nucleotide sequence: TGTGCCAGCAGCCCCCCCGGACAGGGAATCCCTCAAGAGACCCAGTACTTC. This codes for CASSPPGQGIPQETQYF.

Only one count was recorded for this clone. This specimen includes other DNA sequences encoding the same CDR3. The gene calls are TRBV7-8 and TRBJ2-7, with TRBD1 identical over 8 bases. Germline V gene sequence: CDR1 SGHVS, CDR2 FQNEAQ. Trimming took 5 bases from V and 1 from J; bases not matched to a gene: 7. CDR3 length equals 15 residues. CDR3 sequence (DNA): TGTGCCAGCAGCCCAGGACAGGGTCCATCCTACGAGCAGTACTTC. It yields the protein CASSPGQGPSYEQYF. Using reference TRBV7-8 and TRBJ2-7 for the parts outside the CDR3, the full variable domain is GAGVSQSPRYKVAKRGQDVALRCDPISGHVSLFWYQQALGQGPEFLTYFQNEAQLDKSGLPSDRFFAERPEGSVSTLKIQRTQQEDSAVYLCASSPGQGPSYEQYFGPGTRLTVT.

This chain links TRBV29-1 with TRBJ2-7, with 9 nucleotides matching TRBD1. The germline CDR1 and CDR2 sequences are SQVTM and ANQGSEA. CDR3 length: 15 amino acids. V lost 6 bases and J lost 0; bases outside the gene matches: 9. The CDR3 is CSVESGTGHSYEQYF. The DNA of the CDR3 is TGCAGCGTGGAGAGCGGGACAGGGCACTCCTACGAGCAGTACTTC.

The chain joins TRBV30 to TRBJ2-7; D may be TRBD2 (5 bases). V shed 0 bases and J shed 5 bases, with 14 bases lying between them. Looked up from germline, CDR1 is GTSNPN and CDR2 is SVGIG (reference sequence). The CDR3 has 14 amino acids. CDR3 nucleotide sequence: TGTGCCTGGAGTGTTCGGGGTGGCTCTCACGAGCAGTACTTC. It yields the protein CAWSVRGGSHEQYF. Supplemented by reference TRBV30 and TRBJ2-7, the full variable domain reads SQTIHQWPATLVQPVGSPLSLECTVEGTSNPNLYWYRQAAGRGLQLLFYSVGIGQISSEVPQNLSASRPQDRQFILSSKKLLLSDSGFYLCAWSVRGGSHEQYFGPGTRLTVT.

The CDR3: CASEERGGLDTQYF. DNA for the CDR3: TGTGCCAGCGAGGAGCGGGGGGGCTTAGATACGCAGTATTTT. The chain links TRBV7-9 to TRBJ2-3; 10 bases map to TRBD2. This CDR3 has 14 residues. Looked up from germline, CDR1 is SEHNR and CDR2 is FQNEAQ (reference sequence). J was trimmed by 5 bases and V by 8 bases; bases with no gene match: 7.